This T cell receptor (beta chain) is drawn from a study of T cell responses to AZD1222 COVID-19 vaccine. Study results and caveats: Only a handful of individuals given AZD1222 were seropositive at baseline. White British ancestry dominated among donors, who included more females, and clonal diversity was possibly underestimated.

Data came from immunoSEQ multiplex PCR; TCRdb stores just in-frame clones and leaves some out. The sample lists over 120,000 clones; 85% to 95% were seen once. CDR1 is ENHRY and CDR2 is SYGVKD in the germline V gene. V was pared by 10 bases and J by 7 bases, with 13 bases of the junction left unmatched. CDR3 length: 14 residues. Worth noting for this clone: The antigen is unknown.

This material consisted of peripheral blood, taken after recovery from COVID-19. The clonotype originates from an adult who had recovered from COVID-19. V gene TRBV10-3 combines with J gene TRBJ1-2, with TRBD1 matching 9 bases. CDR3 coding DNA: TGTGCCAGCACAGGGACAGGGTCTATCCGTGGCTACACCTTC. It yields the protein CASTGTGSIRGYTF.